Listed below are T cell receptor beta chains from one sample, sequenced in a study of response to subunit inactivated influenza vaccine. MiXCR was run by TCRdb on the RT-PCR reads, yielding one entry per CDR3 protein. Of 650,000 to 800,000 distinct CDR3 sequences listed, more than 11% are singletons. Source: PBMCs from blood, taken 14 to 15 days before vaccination. Receptor source: a man between 50 and 59 years old who received an inactivated influenza vaccine. CDR3s include the opening cysteine and the closing phenylalanine or tryptophan. The D gene is left open where the match is weak. Clone size, where shown, is once, few, many, or a class for clones that have expanded.

j_call,clone_size,d_call,v_call,cdr3_nt,cdr3_aa
TRBJ2-7,many,.,TRBV20-1,TGCAGTGCTAGAAAGGGACAATTCTTCTCCTACGAGCAGTACTTC,CSARKGQFFSYEQYF
TRBJ2-5,many,.,TRBV6-1,TGTGCCAGCAGTAACCAAGAGACCCAGTACTTC,CASSNQETQYF
TRBJ2-2,.,.,TRBV6-6,TGTGCCAGCAGTTACTCGACGATGAGCGAGCTGTTTTTT,CASSYSTMSELFF
TRBJ1-2,.,TRBD1,TRBV18,TGTGCCAGCTCACTTCCGGTACAGGGGAAGGATGGCTACACCTTC,CASSLPVQGKDGYTF
TRBJ1-1,few,.,TRBV7-2,TGTGCCAGCAGCGTCGCTTTTCTAAGTGGGACTGAAGCTTTCTTT,CASSVAFLSGTEAFF
TRBJ2-7,few,.,TRBV20-1,TGCAGTGCTAGAGATTTTGAGTCCTACGAGCAGTACTTC,CSARDFESYEQYF
TRBJ2-1,many,.,TRBV29-1,TGCAGCGTTGAATGGGCGGTGGGCTCCCCTAGCTATGAGCAGTTCTTC,CSVEWAVGSPSYEQFF
TRBJ2-7,.,.,TRBV6-1,TGTGCCAGCAGTGAAAGTATCTACGAGCAGTACTTC,CASSESIYEQYF
TRBJ1-6,few,TRBD1,TRBV20-1,TGCAGTGCTAGAGATATACAGGGGGCTTCACCCCTCCACTTT,CSARDIQGASPLHF
TRBJ2-7,few,TRBD2,TRBV19,TGTGCCAGTAGGAGGACTAGCGGCGAGCAGTACTTC,CASRRTSGEQYF
TRBJ2-7,.,.,TRBV11-2,TGTGCCAGCAGCTTAGTATACAAGGCGGTGTTCGGGGAGCAGTACTTC,CASSLVYKAVFGEQYF
TRBJ2-4,.,.,TRBV19,TGTGCCAGTAGTGTACAGGGTCCTGCCAAAAACATTCAGTACTTC,CASSVQGPAKNIQYF
TRBJ2-7,many,.,TRBV7-2,TGTGCCAGCAGCTGGACCCCGGGACTCCCTATGTACGAGCAGTACTTC,CASSWTPGLPMYEQYF
TRBJ2-2,.,TRBD2,TRBV4-2,TGTGCCAGCAGCCAGCCGGGACTAGCGGGAAGAGGGGAGCTGTTTTTT,CASSQPGLAGRGELFF
TRBJ2-3,few,.,TRBV7-9,TGTGCCAGCAGCTTAGTTCTGGGGCACACAGATACGCAGTATTTT,CASSLVLGHTDTQYF
TRBJ2-1,.,TRBD2,TRBV24-1,TGTGCCACCAGTGATTTGCAAGCGGGGGTACATGAGCAGTTCTTC,CATSDLQAGVHEQFF
TRBJ1-5,few,.,TRBV3-1,TGTGCCAGCAGCTCCGGTTCGGCCAATCAGCCCCAGCATTTT,CASSSGSANQPQHF
TRBJ2-1,.,.,TRBV5-1,TGCGCCAGCAGCTTGATGGACCCCCCGTCTGCCTACAATGAGCAGTTCTTC,CASSLMDPPSAYNEQFF
TRBJ2-7,.,.,TRBV28,TGTGCCAGCAGTTTATGGGGTCCCTACGAGCAGTACTTC,CASSLWGPYEQYF
TRBJ2-2,many,.,TRBV28,TGTGCCAGCAACATGAACACCGGGGAGCTGTTTTTT,CASNMNTGELFF
TRBJ2-1,.,.,TRBV7-8,TGTGCCATGAGCCACGGGGTATCCTACAATGAGCAGTTCTTC,CAMSHGVSYNEQFF
TRBJ2-5,.,.,TRBV3-1,TGTGCCAGCAGCCAAGACGCCGGCCAGGGGTCCCAGTACTTC,CASSQDAGQGSQYF
TRBJ1-4,.,.,TRBV28,TGTGCCAGCAGTTTGTGGGCCAGTGAAAAACTGTTTTTT,CASSLWASEKLFF
TRBJ2-2,many,.,TRBV5-1,TGCGCCAGCAGCTTGCGTTCCCCCGGGGAGCTGTTTTTT,CASSLRSPGELFF
TRBJ1-2,few,.,TRBV20-1,TGCAGTGCATACGACATGGGGGGTGAGGGCTACACCTTC,CSAYDMGGEGYTF
TRBJ1-1,.,.,TRBV7-2,TGTGCCAGCAGCCCCGCACGGGCCACTGAAGCTTTCTTT,CASSPARATEAFF
TRBJ1-3,.,.,TRBV20-1,TGCAGTGCTTTGCGGACGGGAGGAAACACCATATATTTT,CSALRTGGNTIYF
TRBJ1-2,.,TRBD1,TRBV6-5,TGTGCCAGCAGTTTCACCGCCTGGGACAGCGGACCCTATGGCTACACCTTC,CASSFTAWDSGPYGYTF
TRBJ2-7,.,.,TRBV5-1,TGCGCCAGCAGCTTAACAGGGCCCCCTCAAACCTACGAGCAGTACTTC,CASSLTGPPQTYEQYF
TRBJ2-5,many,TRBD1,TRBV11-2,TGTGCCAGCAGCTTCTCGACAGGGTCACAAGAGACCCAGTACTTC,CASSFSTGSQETQYF
TRBJ1-2,few,TRBD1,TRBV2,TGTGCCATTGCGGACAGGAACTATGGCTACACCTTC,CAIADRNYGYTF
TRBJ1-6,few,TRBD1,TRBV5-5,TGTGCCAGCAGCTTGGATGAGGGGGCGCTTAATTCACCCCTCCACTTT,CASSLDEGALNSPLHF
TRBJ1-2,few,.,TRBV2,TGTGCCAGCAGGAAGGAGACAGGCTATAACTATGGCTACACCTTC,CASRKETGYNYGYTF
TRBJ2-7,.,TRBD1,TRBV18,TGTGCCAGCTCACCCAGGGGGACAGGGGTCGACGAGCAGTACTTC,CASSPRGTGVDEQYF
TRBJ1-1,.,TRBD1,TRBV20-1,TGCAGTGCTACCCGGACAGGGAGTACTGAAGCTTTCTTT,CSATRTGSTEAFF
TRBJ2-4,.,TRBD1,TRBV5-1,TGCGCCCTGGGGACAGGGTTTTCCCTCAGGAACATTCAGTACTTC,CALGTGFSLRNIQYF
TRBJ2-7,.,TRBD2,TRBV2,TGTGCCAGCAGTGAGTGGGTTAGCGGGGGTGACTACGAGCAGTACTTC,CASSEWVSGGDYEQYF
TRBJ2-7,few,TRBD2,TRBV7-3,TGTGCCAGCAGCCGCGGACTAGCGGAAGACTACGAGCAGTACTTC,CASSRGLAEDYEQYF
TRBJ2-1,.,TRBD2,TRBV27,TGTGCCAGCAGTTTATCGGCTAGCGGGAGGTACTACAATGAGCAGTTCTTC,CASSLSASGRYYNEQFF
TRBJ1-2,few,.,TRBV6-5,TGTGCCAGCAGTTACTCGAATGGGATCTATGGCTACACCTTC,CASSYSNGIYGYTF